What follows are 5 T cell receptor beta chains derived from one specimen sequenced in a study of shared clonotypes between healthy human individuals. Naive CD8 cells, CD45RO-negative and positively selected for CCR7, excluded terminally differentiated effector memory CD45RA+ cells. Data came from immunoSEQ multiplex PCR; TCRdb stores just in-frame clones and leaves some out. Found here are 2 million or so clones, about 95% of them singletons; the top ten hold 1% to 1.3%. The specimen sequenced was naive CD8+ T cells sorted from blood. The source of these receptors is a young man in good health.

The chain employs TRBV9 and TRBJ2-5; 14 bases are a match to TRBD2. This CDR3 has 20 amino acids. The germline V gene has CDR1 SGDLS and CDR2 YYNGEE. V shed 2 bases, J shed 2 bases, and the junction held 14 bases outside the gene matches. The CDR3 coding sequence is TGTGCCAGCAGCGTCGGGAAGACCGATGGACTAGCGGGGGGACAAGAGACCCAGTACTTC. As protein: CASSVGKTDGLAGGQETQYF.

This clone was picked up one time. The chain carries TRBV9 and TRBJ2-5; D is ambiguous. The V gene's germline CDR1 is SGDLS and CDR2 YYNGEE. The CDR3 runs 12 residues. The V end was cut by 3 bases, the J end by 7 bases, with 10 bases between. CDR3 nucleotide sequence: TGTGCCAGCAGCGGAACCTCAGGGACCCAGTACTTC. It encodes CASSGTSGTQYF. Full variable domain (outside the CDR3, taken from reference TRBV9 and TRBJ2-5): DSGVTQTPKHLITATGQRVTLRCSPRSGDLSVYWYQQSLDQGLQFLIQYYNGEERAKGNILERFSAQQFPDLHSELNLSSLELGDSALYFCASSGTSGTQYFGPGTRLLVL.

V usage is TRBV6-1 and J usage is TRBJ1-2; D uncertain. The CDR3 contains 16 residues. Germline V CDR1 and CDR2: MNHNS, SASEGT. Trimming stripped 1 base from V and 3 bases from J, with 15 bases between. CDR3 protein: CASSEGLATRYYGYTF. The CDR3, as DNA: TGTGCCAGCAGTGAAGGCTTGGCAACAAGGTACTATGGCTACACCTTC.

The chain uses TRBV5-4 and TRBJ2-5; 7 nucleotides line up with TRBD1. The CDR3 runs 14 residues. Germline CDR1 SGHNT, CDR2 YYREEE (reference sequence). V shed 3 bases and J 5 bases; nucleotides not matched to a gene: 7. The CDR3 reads CASSYSRGWETQYF. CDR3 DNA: TGTGCCAGCAGCTATAGCAGGGGGTGGGAGACCCAGTACTTC.

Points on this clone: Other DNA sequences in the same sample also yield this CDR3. The CDR3 loop reads CASSGAYEQYF. For the CDR3, the DNA is TGTGCCAGCAGCGGGGCCTACGAGCAGTACTTC. The chain is built from TRBV7-9 and TRBJ2-7, with no clear D. Germline CDR1 and CDR2: SEHNR and FQNEAQ (reference sequence). This CDR3 is built from 11 residues. V gave up 5 bases and J gave up 2 bases, with 4 bases separating them.